Below are 16 T cell receptor beta chains sequenced from a single sample in a study of OX40 agonist ivuxolimab in advanced cancers. TCRdb keeps only in-frame clones here, not all; method: immunoSEQ multiplex PCR. The sample includes fewer than 40,000 clones, around nine tenths seen only once; the top ten take roughly 31%. The sample was CD4+ or CD8+ T cells sorted from blood, taken in a trial of the OX40 agonist ivuxolimab. These receptors all stem from an adult with an advanced solid tumor such as melanoma, head and neck, liver or kidney cancer.

The chain is built from TRBV5-5 and TRBJ1-1; maybe TRBD1 (5 bases). The V gene's germline CDR1 is SGHKS and CDR2 YYEKEE (reference sequence). V lost 3 bases and J 6 bases, leaving 21 bases between the germline ends. The CDR3 is 16 residues long. In nucleotides, the CDR3 is TGTGCCAGCAGCTGGCAGGGAGCAGGAGGGGAGGCTGAAGCTTTCTTT. Translating gives CASSWQGAGGEAEAFF.

The chain recombines TRBV5-6 with TRBJ2-1, with D perhaps TRBD2 (5 bases). V was pared by 0 bases and J by 5 bases, with 6 bases between. Germline CDR1 is SGHDT and CDR2 is YYEEEE. The CDR3 loop spans 13 amino acids. CDR3 bases: TGTGCCAGCAGCTTGGGACTAAACAATGAGCAGTTCTTC. Translating gives CASSLGLNNEQFF.

The rearrangement uses TRBV5-6 and TRBJ2-5, with a tentative D call TRBD1 (7 bases). The J call is uncertain, as TRBJ2-7 better fits the DNA end. The CDR3 extends over 18 amino acids. Germline lookup yields CDR1 SGHDT and CDR2 YYEEEE. CDR3 sequence reads: CASSPGQGGFSIGYEQYF. The CDR3 DNA reads TGTGCCAGCAGCCCGGGGCAGGGGGGCTTCAGTATAGGCTACGAGCAGTACTTC.

V gene TRBV4-1 combines with J gene TRBJ2-1, with 11 bases fitting TRBD2. The CDR3 is 16 amino acids. Trimming at V came to 5 bases and at J to 5 bases, leaving 8 bases not matched to a gene. Germline CDR1 reads MGHRA; CDR2 reads YSYEKL. The DNA of the CDR3 is TGCGCCAGCAGCGTACCGGGACTAGCGGATGACAATGAGCAGTTCTTC. This translates into CASSVPGLADDNEQFF.

This chain uses TRBV28 with TRBJ2-7; 7 bases map to TRBD1. The CDR3 contains 14 residues. The germline V gene has CDR1 MDHEN and CDR2 SYDVKM. Trimming took 4 bases from V and 5 from J; bases not matched to a gene: 8. DNA of the CDR3: TGTGCCAGCAGTTCGGATCAGGGGGATGACGAGCAGTACTTC. The encoded protein is CASSSDQGDDEQYF.

The chain is built from TRBV5-8 and TRBJ1-5, with D maybe TRBD1 (5 bases). The CDR3 runs to 17 residues. Germline loops: CDR1 SGHTS, CDR2 YDEGEE. Trimming stripped 0 bases from V and 3 bases from J, with 16 bases between. The CDR3 nucleotides read TGTGCCAGCAGCTTGGATCCTCGGGACGGTGACAATCAGCCCCAGCATTTT. Protein: CASSLDPRDGDNQPQHF.

The V gene is TRBV18, the J gene TRBJ2-5; D perhaps matches TRBD1 (6 bases). The V gene lost 1 base and the J gene lost 3 bases, with 9 bases spanning the gap. CDR1 is KGHSH, CDR2 LQKENI, per germline. CDR3 length: 14 residues. The CDR3 DNA reads TGTGCCAGCTCACCACTAAACAGGGAAGAGACCCAGTACTTC. Its translation: CASSPLNREETQYF.

By proportion, this clone is medium-sized (0.01 to 0.1%). This sequence joins TRBV9 and TRBJ1-1, with TRBD1 identical over 7 bases. The trim removed 3 bases at V and 3 bases at J, leaving 11 bases unmatched. The length of the CDR3 is 16 residues. Germline V gene data show CDR1 as SGDLS and CDR2 as YYNGEE. CDR3: CASSASPGQSYTEAFF. The CDR3 bases are TGTGCCAGCAGCGCGTCCCCGGGACAGAGTTACACTGAAGCTTTCTTT.

This chain links TRBV7-8 with TRBJ2-5, with no clear D. The CDR3 has 15 amino acids. Germline V gene sequence: CDR1 SGHVS, CDR2 FQNEAQ. V was pared by 2 bases and J by 2 bases, with 12 bases between. The CDR3 sequence is CASSLNFRSQETQYF. For the CDR3, the DNA is TGTGCCAGCAGCTTAAATTTCAGATCACAAGAGACCCAGTACTTC.

The DNA for the CDR3 is TGTGCCAGCAGTTTTTCGGCCAGCGGGTCGTATGGCTACACCTTC. Translated: CASSFSASGSYGYTF. The chain carries TRBV28 and TRBJ1-2, with no clear D. This CDR3 has 15 residues. CDR1 and CDR2 from the germline V gene are MDHEN and SYDVKM. V was clipped by 3 bases and J by 5 bases, with 16 bases between them.

This chain links TRBV7-9 with TRBJ2-2; 7 nucleotides agree with TRBD2. This CDR3 is built from 14 residues. Trimming took 7 bases from V and 4 from J; bases not matched to a gene: 6. Germline V gene lookup returns CDR1 SEHNR and CDR2 FQNEAQ (reference sequence). CDR3 sequence reads: CASTSGGLTGELFF. The CDR3 nucleotides read TGTGCCAGCACGTCGGGGGGACTCACCGGGGAGCTGTTTTTT.

The gene calls are TRBV30 and TRBJ2-5, with D possibly TRBD1 on 6 matching bases. CDR3 length: 12 residues. The V end was cut by 2 bases, the J end by 11 bases, with 15 bases between. Germline-derived CDR1 and CDR2 are GTSNPN and SVGIG (reference sequence). As DNA, the CDR3 is TGTGCCTGGAGTCGAGACAGGTATGAGCAGTACTTC. This gives the protein CAWSRDRYEQYF.

This clone was seen only once. This chain joins TRBV4-3 and TRBJ2-1; TRBD2 agrees at 7 bases. Trimming at V came to 0 bases and at J to 4 bases, leaving 18 bases not matched to a gene. This CDR3 has 20 amino acids. The germline CDR1 and CDR2 sequences are LGHNA and YSLEER. This CDR3 reads CASSQEVWLGGGKIYNEQFF. The DNA of the CDR3 is TGCGCCAGCAGCCAAGAGGTCTGGTTGGGGGGAGGGAAGATTTACAATGAGCAGTTCTTC.

The gene calls are TRBV4-1 and TRBJ1-4; no firm D call. Germline lookup yields CDR1 MGHRA and CDR2 YSYEKL. V lost 4 bases and J lost 0, with 9 bases in between. CDR3 length equals 15 residues. CDR3 in amino acids: CASSPRAPTNEKLFF. As DNA, the CDR3 is TGCGCCAGCAGCCCTCGGGCCCCAACTAATGAAAAACTGTTTTTT.

This clone was counted a single time. CDR3: CASSSSGTRTDNEQFF. CDR3 nucleotides: TGCGCCAGCAGTTCATCAGGGACTAGAACCGACAATGAGCAGTTCTTC. The chain carries TRBV5-1 and TRBJ2-1; TRBD2 matches at 8 bases. The CDR3 totals 16 residues. CDR1 is SGHRS and CDR2 is YFSETQ in the germline V gene. The V segment lost 5 bases and the J segment 5 bases; nucleotides outside the gene matches: 12.

The chain joins TRBV9 to TRBJ2-6; D is undetermined. Deletions cut 0 bases from V and 4 bases from J, with 14 bases between. CDR1 is SGDLS, CDR2 YYNGEE, per germline. There are 17 residues in the CDR3. CDR3 sequence (DNA): TGTGCCAGCAGCGTAGCCCAAAACCCCATCGGGGCCAACGTCCTGACTTTC. It is translated as CASSVAQNPIGANVLTF.